A single T cell receptor (beta chain) is shown here with its context. The CDR3 runs 18 residues. V gave up 3 bases and J gave up 2 bases; unmatched junction bases: 7. This sample stems from a study of blood T cell repertoires in COVID-19. Overall study context: PBMCs, B-cell-depleted T cells, or T cells provided the cDNA or gDNA that made up the material.

In the study's own analysis: The assay estimated nucleated cells by amplifying reference gene primers. Produced via immunoSEQ multiplex PCR; TCRdb's table is partial and in-frame only. That table is the source of V, J and clone size, and D and trimming were worked out from the DNA. This sample has roughly 320,000 clones, with 89% found just once. The chain uses TRBV23-1 and TRBJ1-6; TRBD1 matches 10 bases. TRBV23-1 qualifies as an ORF whose function is uncertain. This clonotype originated in a woman aged 25 to 45 with COVID-19, enrolled during active disease. Sequencing was carried out using peripheral blood. The CDR3, as DNA: TGCGCCAGCAGTCACCCCGACAGGGGGCGTACCTATAATTCACCCCTCCACTTT. Protein: CASSHPDRGRTYNSPLHF.